This is a list of T cell receptor beta chains from one sample in a study of blood T cell repertoires in COVID-19. The assay was immunoSEQ multiplex PCR, and TCRdb's table has in-frame clones only and misses some. Altogether approximately 270,000 clones are present, around 86% being singletons, with the ten largest covering about 8.7%. Material: peripheral blood. The origin of the receptors is a man in his forties or fifties with active or convalescent COVID-19. Both conserved end residues are part of each CDR3. The D gene is left open where the match is weak. The listing skips clone size in some rows; elsewhere it reads once, few, many or a size class.

v_call: TRBV28
clone_size: .
d_call: .
j_call: TRBJ2-2
cdr3_aa: CASTQGGVVGELFF
cdr3_nt: TGTGCCAGCACCCAGGGGGGTGTGGTCGGGGAGCTGTTTTTT

v_call: TRBV5-4
clone_size: .
d_call: .
j_call: TRBJ2-2
cdr3_aa: CATRQNTGELFF
cdr3_nt: TGTGCCACACGACAGAACACCGGGGAGCTGTTTTTT

v_call: TRBV19
clone_size: .
d_call: .
j_call: TRBJ2-3
cdr3_aa: CASSVDLWGTDTQYF
cdr3_nt: TGTGCCAGTAGTGTCGACTTGTGGGGCACAGATACGCAGTATTTT

v_call: TRBV10-2
clone_size: once
d_call: TRBD1
j_call: TRBJ2-1
cdr3_aa: CASSETGGLYNEQFF
cdr3_nt: TGCGCCAGCAGTGAAACAGGGGGCTTGTACAATGAGCAGTTCTTC

v_call: TRBV10-1
clone_size: .
d_call: TRBD2
j_call: TRBJ2-3
cdr3_aa: CASSESPSGGADTQYF
cdr3_nt: TGCGCCAGCAGTGAGTCGCCTAGCGGGGGGGCCGATACGCAGTATTTT

v_call: TRBV6-1
clone_size: .
d_call: .
j_call: TRBJ1-5
cdr3_aa: CASSESRGNGNQPQHF
cdr3_nt: TGTGCCAGCAGTGAGTCCAGGGGTAACGGGAATCAGCCCCAGCATTTT

v_call: TRBV9
clone_size: .
d_call: .
j_call: TRBJ2-5
cdr3_aa: CASSVGGGAGQETQYF
cdr3_nt: TGTGCCAGCAGCGTAGGAGGGGGAGCGGGACAAGAGACCCAGTACTTC

v_call: TRBV6-5
clone_size: .
d_call: TRBD1
j_call: TRBJ1-2
cdr3_aa: CASSHSGQGVYGYTF
cdr3_nt: TGTGCCAGCAGCCACTCAGGACAGGGAGTCTATGGCTACACCTTC

v_call: TRBV6-5
clone_size: .
d_call: TRBD1
j_call: TRBJ2-2
cdr3_aa: CASRVQGPTGELFF
cdr3_nt: TGTGCCAGCAGGGTACAGGGGCCTACGGGGGAGCTGTTTTTT

v_call: TRBV9
clone_size: .
d_call: TRBD1
j_call: TRBJ1-6
cdr3_aa: CASSVDPGGSYNSPLHF
cdr3_nt: TGTGCCAGCAGCGTAGATCCAGGGGGCTCCTATAATTCACCCCTCCACTTT

v_call: TRBV10-2
clone_size: .
d_call: .
j_call: TRBJ2-5
cdr3_aa: CASSDGLETQYF
cdr3_nt: TGCGCCAGCAGTGACGGTTTAGAGACCCAGTACTTC

v_call: TRBV19
clone_size: few
d_call: TRBD1
j_call: TRBJ1-2
cdr3_aa: CASSIGQGVGGYTF
cdr3_nt: TGTGCCAGTAGTATAGGACAGGGGGTCGGTGGCTACACCTTC

v_call: TRBV19
clone_size: .
d_call: .
j_call: TRBJ1-1
cdr3_aa: CASTLEEDTEAFF
cdr3_nt: TGTGCCAGTACTCTGGAGGAGGACACTGAAGCTTTCTTT

v_call: TRBV11-2
clone_size: .
d_call: TRBD1
j_call: TRBJ1-5
cdr3_aa: CASSKRTGANQPQHF
cdr3_nt: TGTGCCAGCAGCAAAAGGACAGGGGCTAATCAGCCCCAGCATTTT

v_call: TRBV12-5
clone_size: once
d_call: .
j_call: TRBJ1-5
cdr3_aa: CASGFIGPQHF
cdr3_nt: TGTGCTAGTGGCTTTATCGGGCCCCAGCATTTT

v_call: TRBV5-1
clone_size: .
d_call: .
j_call: TRBJ2-5
cdr3_aa: CASSVSGQSQETQYF
cdr3_nt: TGCGCCAGCAGCGTCAGCGGGCAGTCTCAAGAGACCCAGTACTTC

v_call: TRBV30
clone_size: .
d_call: TRBD2
j_call: TRBJ2-2
cdr3_aa: CAWNQIGSGIGGELFF
cdr3_nt: TGTGCCTGGAACCAAATTGGAAGCGGGATAGGCGGGGAGCTGTTTTTT

v_call: TRBV30
clone_size: few
d_call: TRBD1
j_call: TRBJ1-5
cdr3_aa: CAWSSTGGDQPQHF
cdr3_nt: TGTGCCTGGAGTTCGACAGGGGGAGATCAGCCCCAGCATTTT

v_call: TRBV30
clone_size: .
d_call: .
j_call: TRBJ1-5
cdr3_aa: CAWSVRENQPQHF
cdr3_nt: TGTGCCTGGAGTGTGCGGGAAAATCAGCCCCAGCATTTT

v_call: TRBV7-7
clone_size: .
d_call: TRBD2
j_call: TRBJ2-3
cdr3_aa: CASSSSGGATDTQYF
cdr3_nt: TGTGCCAGCAGCTCTAGCGGGGGGGCCACAGATACGCAGTATTTT

v_call: TRBV24-1
clone_size: .
d_call: .
j_call: TRBJ1-5
cdr3_aa: CATSDSIGGESQPQHF
cdr3_nt: TGTGCCACCAGTGATTCAATAGGGGGGGAAAGTCAGCCCCAGCATTTT

v_call: TRBV3-1/TRBV3-2
clone_size: .
d_call: TRBD1
j_call: TRBJ1-6
cdr3_aa: CASSQAPTGSNSPLHF
cdr3_nt: TGTGCCAGCAGCCAAGCCCCGACAGGGAGTAATTCACCCCTCCACTTT

v_call: TRBV5-6
clone_size: .
d_call: .
j_call: TRBJ2-5
cdr3_aa: CASSHRAQETQYF
cdr3_nt: TGTGCCAGCAGCCACAGGGCGCAAGAGACCCAGTACTTC

v_call: TRBV19
clone_size: .
d_call: .
j_call: TRBJ1-6
cdr3_aa: CASTSVGNSPLHF
cdr3_nt: TGTGCCAGTACGTCCGTCGGGAATTCACCCCTCCACTTT

v_call: TRBV5-4
clone_size: .
d_call: .
j_call: TRBJ1-2
cdr3_aa: CASSLGQINYGYTF
cdr3_nt: TGTGCCAGCAGCTTGGGGCAGATTAACTATGGCTACACCTTC

v_call: TRBV25-1
clone_size: large
d_call: .
j_call: TRBJ1-2
cdr3_aa: CASSEGSNYGYTF
cdr3_nt: TGTGCCAGCAGTGAGGGCTCAAACTATGGCTACACCTTC

v_call: TRBV9
clone_size: .
d_call: TRBD2
j_call: TRBJ2-1
cdr3_aa: CASSLSTSVLNEQFF
cdr3_nt: TGTGCCAGCAGCCTCTCGACTAGCGTTCTAAATGAGCAGTTCTTC

v_call: TRBV11-2
clone_size: .
d_call: .
j_call: TRBJ1-1
cdr3_aa: CASSVTGLVTEAFF
cdr3_nt: TGTGCCAGCAGCGTAACAGGGCTGGTCACTGAAGCTTTCTTT

v_call: TRBV18
clone_size: once
d_call: .
j_call: TRBJ1-1
cdr3_aa: CASSPMTGGTEAFF
cdr3_nt: TGTGCCAGCTCACCGATGACTGGAGGGACTGAAGCTTTCTTT

v_call: TRBV24-1
clone_size: .
d_call: TRBD1
j_call: TRBJ1-5
cdr3_aa: CATGNRGNQPQHF
cdr3_nt: TGTGCCACCGGCAACAGGGGTAATCAGCCCCAGCATTTT

v_call: TRBV5-4
clone_size: .
d_call: TRBD2
j_call: TRBJ2-4
cdr3_aa: CASSPGGVVNIQYF
cdr3_nt: TGTGCCAGCAGCCCGGGGGGTGTGGTCAACATTCAGTACTTC